This T cell receptor (beta chain) was recorded in a study of cytomegalovirus exposure and HLA in healthy donors. The wider study: There were some 410 genotyped donors. Of these, about 81% fell in the genetic ancestry cluster associated with self-reported Caucasian donors.

It was with 60 Vbeta and 13 Jbeta primers that the PCR ran. The data were produced by immunoSEQ multiplex PCR, yet TCRdb's version contains in-frame clones alone and is incomplete. In the table there are about 270,000 clones, about nine tenths of which are singletons. Per the germline V gene, CDR1 is SEHNR and CDR2 is FQNEAQ (reference sequence). Trimming removed 4 bases from V and 5 bases from J; junction bases left unmatched: 1. The length of the CDR3 is 12 residues. Donors counted as nominally healthy when sampled, yet unrecorded immune exposures were likely. This clonotype was obtained from a man between 35 and 55 years old in good health and CMV-seropositive. The sequencing sample was made of PBMCs. This chain joins TRBV7-9 and TRBJ2-7; 8 bases map to TRBD1. CDR3 nucleotide sequence: TGTGCCAGCAGCTGGACAGGGAACGAGCAGTACTTC. Residues: CASSWTGNEQYF. Together with reference TRBV7-9 and TRBJ2-7, the CDR3 gives the full variable domain: DTGVSQNPRHKITKRGQNVTFRCDPISEHNRLYWYRQTLGQGPEFLTYFQNEAQLEKSRLLSDRFSAERPKGSFSTLEIQRTEQGDSAMYLCASSWTGNEQYFGPGTRLTVT.